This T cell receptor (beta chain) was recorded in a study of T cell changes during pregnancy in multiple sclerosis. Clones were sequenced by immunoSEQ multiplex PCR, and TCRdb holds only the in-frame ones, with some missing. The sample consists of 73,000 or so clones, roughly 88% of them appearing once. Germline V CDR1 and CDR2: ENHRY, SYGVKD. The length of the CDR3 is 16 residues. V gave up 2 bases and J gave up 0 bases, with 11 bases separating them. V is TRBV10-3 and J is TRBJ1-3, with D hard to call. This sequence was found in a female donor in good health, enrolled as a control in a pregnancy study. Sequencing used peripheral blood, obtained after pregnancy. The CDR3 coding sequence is TGTGCCATCAGTGAGAGAGGTTCTAACTCTGGAAACACCATATATTTT. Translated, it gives CAISERGSNSGNTIYF.